The 20 T cell receptor beta chains below were found in one sample sequenced in a study of blood T cell repertoires in COVID-19. Generated by immunoSEQ multiplex PCR, the TCRdb table keeps only in-frame clones and is missing some. This table holds 35,000 to 55,000 clones, 69% found once. The source material was peripheral blood. These receptors were obtained from a man older than 75 with acute or convalescent COVID-19.

This rearrangement joins TRBV9 to TRBJ2-1; the D gene is possibly TRBD2 (5 bases). Trimming cost V 0 bases and J 12 bases, with 19 bases left between them. Germline V CDR1 and CDR2: SGDLS, YYNGEE. The CDR3 contains 15 residues. The CDR3 coding sequence is TGTGCCAGCAGCGTAGGTAGCGTATACAATGAGTGGCAGTTCTTC. The encoded protein is CASSVGSVYNEWQFF.

This chain joins TRBV19 and TRBJ1-1, with 10 bases fitting TRBD1. The CDR3 loop spans 16 amino acids. Germline V gene data show CDR1 as LNHDA and CDR2 as SQIVND (reference sequence). The junction had 14 bases not matched to a gene; V was cut back by 7 bases and J by 6 bases. The DNA of the CDR3 is TGTGCCAGTAAACGGGACAGGGGCAAATTATCGGCTGAAGCTTTCTTT. Its protein product is CASKRDRGKLSAEAFF. Full variable domain (outside the CDR3, taken from reference TRBV19 and TRBJ1-1): DGGITQSPKYLFRKEGQNVTLSCEQNLNHDAMYWYRQDPGQGLRLIYYSQIVNDFQKGDIAEGYSVSREKKESFPLTVTSAQKNPTAFYLCASKRDRGKLSAEAFFGQGTRLTVV.

The rearrangement links TRBV5-6 to TRBJ2-5; 11 nucleotides match TRBD2. Germline V gene sequence: CDR1 SGHDT, CDR2 YYEEEE. The CDR3 loop spans 16 amino acids. V shed 3 bases and J 4 bases; nucleotides not matched to a gene: 8. The CDR3 region is CASSSSLAGVGETQYF. The CDR3 DNA reads as TGTGCCAGCAGCTCCTCACTAGCGGGGGTAGGAGAGACCCAGTACTTC.

This chain connects TRBV6-5 to TRBJ2-3; D might be TRBD2 (5 bases). CDR3 length: 14 residues. Trimming took off 2 bases at V and 3 bases at J, with 9 bases between the two ends. From germline, CDR1 is MNHEY and CDR2 SVGAGI. CDR3 nucleotides: TGTGCCAGCAGTTACGGTGGGAGTACAGATACGCAGTATTTT. This encodes CASSYGGSTDTQYF.

J is TRBJ1-6 and V is TRBV6-1; unclear D gene. Trimming cost V 5 bases and J 4 bases, with 9 bases left between them. This CDR3 comprises 14 residues. Germline V gene lookup returns CDR1 MNHNS and CDR2 SASEGT. The CDR3 coding sequence is TGTGCCAGCAGTTTCCCAGGTTATAATTCACCCCTCCACTTT. Translating it yields CASSFPGYNSPLHF.

V usage is TRBV14 and J usage is TRBJ2-7; 7 bases are a match to TRBD1. Looked up from germline, CDR1 is SGHDN and CDR2 is FVKESK. The CDR3 extends over 11 amino acids. J lost 7 bases, V lost 3 bases, and 0 bases had no gene match. The CDR3 reads CASSQTGEQYF. The CDR3 DNA reads TGTGCCAGCAGCCAGACAGGGGAGCAGTACTTC.

This clone was seen only a few times. This sequence joins TRBV7-2 and TRBJ2-5; 8 bases are shared with TRBD1. With V trimmed by 4 bases and J by 5 bases, 9 bases remained unmatched. CDR1 and CDR2 (germline): SGHTA, FQGNSA. This CDR3 has 15 amino acids. CDR3 amino acids: CASSYLQGVGETQYF. The CDR3 nucleotides are TGTGCCAGCAGCTACTTACAGGGGGTCGGGGAGACCCAGTACTTC.

This clone was counted once. This rearrangement joins TRBV6-5 to TRBJ1-5; 11 bases match TRBD1. Germline values: CDR1 MNHEY, CDR2 SVGAGI. Trimming took 8 bases from V and 11 from J; bases not matched to a gene: 14. The CDR3 totals 15 residues. CDR3 sequence: CASLAGTGGGVTQHF. The CDR3 coding sequence is TGTGCCAGCTTGGCCGGGACAGGGGGTGGGGTGACCCAGCATTTT.

J is TRBJ1-1 and V is TRBV11-2; TRBD1 might be the D (6 bases). Germline CDR1 and CDR2: SGHAT and FQNNGV. This CDR3 has 16 amino acids. The V gene lost 2 bases and the J gene lost 1 base, with 14 bases spanning the gap. CDR3 in amino acids: CASSLRFGQRNTEAFF. In DNA form, the CDR3 reads TGTGCCAGCAGCTTAAGGTTTGGACAGAGGAACACTGAAGCTTTCTTT.

The chain uses TRBV19 and TRBJ2-1; 9 positions match TRBD1. The V gene end was trimmed by 5 bases and the J gene end by 6 bases; junction bases not matched to a gene: 11. The CDR3 sequence is 16 residues long. Germline CDR1 reads LNHDA; CDR2 reads SQIVND (reference sequence). CDR3 protein: CASSLRQGGSINEQFF. CDR3 DNA sequence: TGTGCCAGTAGTCTAAGACAGGGGGGATCGATCAATGAGCAGTTCTTC.

The gene calls are TRBV6-2 or TRBV6-3 and TRBJ2-5; D gene unclear. The CDR3 consists of 14 residues. In germline, CDR1 is MNHEY, CDR2 SVGEGT. V was shortened by 0 bases and J by 0 bases, with 5 bases between the two germline ends. The CDR3 DNA sequence: TGTGCCAGCAGTTACTCTGCTAACCAAGAGACCCAGTACTTC. It translates to CASSYSANQETQYF.

The chain recombines TRBV29-1 with TRBJ2-1, with 8 bases matching TRBD1. In germline, CDR1 is SQVTM, CDR2 ANQGSEA. Trimming at V came to 4 bases and at J to 3 bases, leaving 5 bases not matched to a gene. The CDR3 is 14 amino acids. Here the CDR3 reads CSVADRVFYNEQFF. The CDR3 DNA reads TGCAGCGTTGCGGACAGGGTCTTCTACAATGAGCAGTTCTTC.

This chain uses TRBV7-2 with TRBJ2-5, with 7 bases lining up with TRBD2. The CDR3 loop spans 15 amino acids. J was trimmed by 7 bases and V by 5 bases; bases with no gene match: 13. Germline assignment: CDR1 SGHTA and CDR2 FQGNSA. The DNA for the CDR3 is TGTGCCAGCAGCCTCGCTAGCGGAGCTGCGGGGACCCAGTACTTC. It yields the protein CASSLASGAAGTQYF.

The V gene is TRBV28, the J gene TRBJ1-4; D call uncertain. Trimming took 6 bases from V and 1 from J, leaving 15 bases between them. The CDR3 has 16 residues. CDR1 and CDR2 (germline): MDHEN, SYDVKM. The CDR3 sequence: CASRDWLAGTNEKLFF. CDR3 sequence (DNA): TGTGCCAGCAGAGACTGGTTGGCGGGAACTAATGAAAAACTGTTTTTT. The full variable domain, completed using reference TRBV28 and TRBJ1-4, is DVKVTQSSRYLVKRTGEKVFLECVQDMDHENMFWYRQDPGLGLRLIYFSYDVKMKEKGDIPEGYSVSREKKERFSLILESASTNQTSMYLCASRDWLAGTNEKLFFGSGTQLSVL.

This clone was picked up a small number of times. The chain recombines TRBV6-6 with TRBJ1-1, with a weak D call TRBD1 (5 bases). Germline loops: CDR1 MNHNY, CDR2 SVGAGI (reference sequence). The CDR3 is 15 residues long. Trimming took off 4 bases at V and 1 base at J, with 13 bases between the two ends. The CDR3 bases are TGTGCCAGCAGTTCGGTCGGGAGGGGGAACACTGAAGCTTTCTTT. The encoded protein is CASSSVGRGNTEAFF.

This clone occurred a few times. The chain has TRBV18 and TRBJ1-3, with TRBD1 as a possible D gene (5 bases). In germline, CDR1 is KGHSH, CDR2 LQKENI. The V end was cut by 0 bases, the J end by 0 bases, with 12 bases between. The CDR3 covers 17 residues. This CDR3 is CASSPPNGRASGNTIYF. The DNA of the CDR3 is TGTGCCAGCTCACCACCGAACGGCAGGGCCTCTGGAAACACCATATATTTT.

The CDR3 region has the DNA TGTGCCAGCAGTTTTCCGGGACTAGCGGGAAGCGAGACCCAGTACTTC. Protein: CASSFPGLAGSETQYF. This chain links TRBV6-6 with TRBJ2-5; TRBD2 matches 13 bases. Trimming removed 4 bases from V and 5 bases from J; junction bases left unmatched: 7. The germline V gene encodes CDR1 MNHNY and CDR2 SVGAGI (reference sequence). The CDR3 loop spans 16 amino acids.

This chain connects TRBV11-1 to TRBJ1-1; possible D gene TRBD1, 5 bases. Germline assignment: CDR1 SGHAT and CDR2 FQDESV (reference sequence). V was clipped by 5 bases and J by 4 bases, with 17 bases between them. The CDR3 length is 15 residues. The chain's CDR3 is CASSIGRGGGTEAFF. The CDR3 coding sequence is TGTGCCAGCAGCATCGGACGGGGGGGAGGCACTGAAGCTTTCTTT.

The genes are TRBV20-1 and TRBJ2-6; D not resolved. V lost 3 bases and J lost 0, with 9 bases in between. The V gene's germline CDR1 is DFQATT and CDR2 SNEGSKA (reference sequence). The CDR3 has 15 amino acids. The CDR3 reads CSASPDISGANVLTF. The CDR3 region has the DNA TGCAGTGCTAGTCCAGACATCTCTGGGGCCAACGTCCTGACTTTC.

This clone occurred a few times. This rearrangement joins TRBV19 to TRBJ1-1; possibly TRBD1 for D (5 bases). V lost 3 bases, J lost 3 bases, and 8 bases lay in between. The V gene's germline CDR1 is LNHDA and CDR2 SQIVND (reference sequence). CDR3 size: 13 residues. The CDR3 protein is CASSIRQYTEAFF. The CDR3 DNA reads as TGTGCCAGTAGTATCCGACAGTACACTGAAGCTTTCTTT.